This T cell receptor (beta chain) came from a study of OX40 agonist ivuxolimab in advanced cancers. Study findings and constraints: Expanded peripheral T cells had an undetermined antigen specificity. Compared with CD4+, CD8+ T cells on average had more expanded clones.

About this clone itself: Its antigen is undetermined.

Profiled with immunoSEQ multiplex PCR; TCRdb holds only in-frame clones, not every one. The table records tens of thousands of clones, more than 75% of them present only once. J was trimmed by 6 bases and V by 5 bases; bases with no gene match: 5. This CDR3 is built from 13 residues. Germline assignment: CDR1 SGDLS and CDR2 YYNGEE. This rearrangement joins TRBV9 to TRBJ2-3; TRBD2 aligns across 8 bases. The sequence was obtained from an adult with an advanced solid tumor such as melanoma, head and neck, liver or kidney cancer. Sequences were derived from CD4+ or CD8+ T cells sorted from blood, sampled in a trial of the OX40 agonist ivuxolimab. The CDR3 loop is CASRSSGSDTQYF. The CDR3 DNA reads as TGTGCCAGCAGATCCAGCGGGAGTGATACGCAGTATTTT.